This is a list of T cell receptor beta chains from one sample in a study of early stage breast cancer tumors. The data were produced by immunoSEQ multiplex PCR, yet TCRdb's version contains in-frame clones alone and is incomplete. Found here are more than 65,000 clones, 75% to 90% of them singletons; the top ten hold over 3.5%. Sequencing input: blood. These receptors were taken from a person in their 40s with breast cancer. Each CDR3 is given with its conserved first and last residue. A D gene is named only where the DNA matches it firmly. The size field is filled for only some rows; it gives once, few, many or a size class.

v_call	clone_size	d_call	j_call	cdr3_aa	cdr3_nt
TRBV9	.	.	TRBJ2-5	CASSVGGQPQETQYF	TGTGCCAGCAGCGTAGGAGGACAGCCGCAAGAGACCCAGTACTTC
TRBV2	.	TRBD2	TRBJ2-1	CASIAGGNNEQFF	TGTGCCAGCATTGCGGGAGGGAACAATGAGCAGTTCTTC
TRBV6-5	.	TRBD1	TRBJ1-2	CASSYGTGNYGYTF	TGTGCCAGCAGTTACGGGACAGGGAACTATGGCTACACCTTC
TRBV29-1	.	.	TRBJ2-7	CSTRTQADSYEQYF	TGCAGCACCCGAACCCAAGCAGACTCCTACGAGCAGTACTTC
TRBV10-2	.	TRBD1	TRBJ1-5	CASSTGGDQPQHF	TGCGCCAGCAGTACAGGGGGAGATCAGCCCCAGCATTTT
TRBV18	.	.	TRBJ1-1	CASSVKAGNTEAFF	TGTGCCAGCTCAGTAAAGGCAGGGAACACTGAAGCTTTCTTT
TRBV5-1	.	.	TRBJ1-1	CASYLRGAGTEAFF	TGCGCCAGCTACCTGCGAGGGGCGGGCACTGAAGCTTTCTTT
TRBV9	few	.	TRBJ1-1	CASSVITNTEAFF	TGTGCCAGCAGCGTAATCACGAACACTGAAGCTTTCTTT
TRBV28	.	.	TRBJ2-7	CASRRDLTREQYF	TGTGCCAGCAGACGGGACTTAACGCGCGAGCAGTACTTC
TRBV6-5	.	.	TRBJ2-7	CASSTTVYEQYF	TGTGCCAGCAGTACGACAGTCTACGAGCAGTACTTC
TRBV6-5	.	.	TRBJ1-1	CASSYSAGERTEAFF	TGTGCCAGCAGTTACTCCGCGGGGGAACGCACTGAAGCTTTCTTT
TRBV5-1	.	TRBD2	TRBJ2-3	CASSPPLAASTDTQYF	TGCGCCAGCAGCCCTCCTCTAGCGGCTAGCACAGATACGCAGTATTTT
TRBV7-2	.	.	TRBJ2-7	CASSLQGYEQYF	TGTGCCAGCAGCCTACAGGGCTACGAGCAGTACTTC
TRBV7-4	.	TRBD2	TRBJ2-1	CASSLYERGLYNEQFF	TGTGCCAGCAGCTTATATGAGCGGGGGCTTTACAATGAGCAGTTCTTC
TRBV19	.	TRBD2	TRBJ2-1	CASSIGTSGRNEQFF	TGTGCCAGTAGTATTGGGACTAGCGGGAGGAATGAGCAGTTCTTC
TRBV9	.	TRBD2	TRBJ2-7	CASSALAGVELDEQYF	TGTGCCAGCAGCGCCCTAGCGGGAGTAGAGTTGGACGAGCAGTACTTC
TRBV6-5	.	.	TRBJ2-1	CASRSAGSGYNEQFF	TGTGCCAGCAGATCCGCCGGTAGCGGATACAATGAGCAGTTCTTC
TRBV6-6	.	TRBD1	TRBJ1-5	CASTGRQGGNQPQHF	TGTGCCAGCACCGGTAGACAGGGTGGCAATCAGCCCCAGCATTTT
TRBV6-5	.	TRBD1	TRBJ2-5	CASSIGTGHRTQYF	TGTGCCAGCAGTATCGGGACAGGGCATAGGACCCAGTACTTC
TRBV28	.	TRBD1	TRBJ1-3	CASSLDRDGNTIYF	TGTGCCAGCAGCTTGGACAGGGATGGAAACACCATATATTTT
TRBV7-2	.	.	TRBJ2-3	CASSSWTSTDTQYF	TGTGCCAGCAGCTCCTGGACGAGCACAGATACGCAGTATTTT
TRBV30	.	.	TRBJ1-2	CAWKAGQLSYGYTF	TGTGCCTGGAAGGCAGGACAACTTTCCTATGGCTACACCTTC
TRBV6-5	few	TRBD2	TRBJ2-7	CASSLLAGGSYEQYF	TGTGCCAGCAGTCTGCTAGCGGGAGGCTCCTACGAGCAGTACTTC
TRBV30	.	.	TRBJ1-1	CAWSSLGDTEAFF	TGTGCCTGGAGTAGTCTCGGGGACACTGAAGCTTTCTTT
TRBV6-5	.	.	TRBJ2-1	CAARTGNNYNEQFF	TGTGCCGCGCGGACCGGGAACAACTACAATGAGCAGTTCTTC
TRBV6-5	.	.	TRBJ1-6	CASSYGADRDNSPLHF	TGTGCCAGCAGTTACGGGGCAGACAGAGATAATTCACCCCTCCACTTT
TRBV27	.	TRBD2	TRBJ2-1	CASLPRGNNNEQFF	TGTGCCAGTCTCCCGCGGGGGAACAACAATGAGCAGTTCTTC
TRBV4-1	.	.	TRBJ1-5	CASSQDPTGYSNQPQHF	TGCGCCAGCAGCCAAGATCCAACAGGATATAGCAATCAGCCCCAGCATTTT
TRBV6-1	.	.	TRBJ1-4	CASSERWGGGQGKLFF	TGTGCCAGCAGTGAAAGGTGGGGGGGCGGTCAGGGAAAACTGTTTTTT
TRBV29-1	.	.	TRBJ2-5	CSVESFHSQETQYF	TGCAGCGTTGAATCGTTTCACAGTCAAGAGACCCAGTACTTC
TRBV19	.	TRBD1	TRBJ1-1	CASRLTGGSAEAFF	TGTGCCAGTAGACTAACAGGGGGCAGCGCTGAAGCTTTCTTT
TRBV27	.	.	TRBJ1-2	CASSSSTLPVGRRFYGYTF	TGTGCCAGCAGCTCAAGTACCCTTCCGGTTGGCAGAAGGTTCTATGGCTACACCTTC
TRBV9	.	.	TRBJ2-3	CASSVGTAKTDTQYF	TGTGCCAGCAGCGTAGGGACAGCAAAGACAGATACGCAGTATTTT
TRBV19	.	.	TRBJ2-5	CASSSSSEETQYF	TGTGCCAGTAGTTCGAGTTCCGAAGAGACCCAGTACTTC
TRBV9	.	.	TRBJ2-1	CASSVVPEGGNEQFF	TGTGCCAGCAGCGTAGTGCCGGAAGGGGGCAATGAGCAGTTCTTC
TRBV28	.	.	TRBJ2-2	CASSFPARTANTGELFF	TGTGCCAGCAGTTTTCCCGCGAGGACAGCGAACACCGGGGAGCTGTTTTTT
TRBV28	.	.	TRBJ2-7	CASDRGGGAYEQYF	TGTGCCAGCGACAGGGGTGGGGGGGCCTACGAGCAGTACTTC
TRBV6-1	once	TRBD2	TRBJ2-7	CASSKRTSGSYEQYF	TGTGCCAGCAGTAAACGGACTAGCGGGAGCTACGAGCAGTACTTC
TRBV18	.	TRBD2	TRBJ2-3	CASSPRLAGADTQYF	TGTGCCAGCTCACCACGGCTAGCGGGAGCTGATACGCAGTATTTT
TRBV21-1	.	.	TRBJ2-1	CASSKERGSYNEQFF	TGTGCCAGCAGCAAAGAAAGGGGCTCCTACAATGAGCAGTTCTTC
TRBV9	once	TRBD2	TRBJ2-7	CASSDPLGAGDYEQYF	TGTGCCAGCAGCGACCCCCTGGGAGCGGGAGATTACGAGCAGTACTTC
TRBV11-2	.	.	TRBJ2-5	CASSLLGETQYF	TGTGCCAGCAGCCTTTTAGGAGAGACCCAGTACTTC
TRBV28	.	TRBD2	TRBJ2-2	CASTRTSGLTGELFF	TGTGCCAGCACGAGGACTAGCGGGCTCACCGGGGAGCTGTTTTTT
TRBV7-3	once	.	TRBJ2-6	CASSLNMGGSGANVLTF	TGTGCCAGCAGCTTAAATATGGGGGGCTCTGGGGCCAACGTCCTGACTTTC
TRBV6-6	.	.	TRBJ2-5	CASSTQGRRETQYF	TGTGCCAGCAGTACCCAGGGGCGTCGAGAGACCCAGTACTTC
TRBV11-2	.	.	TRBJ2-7	CASSLGPRYEQYF	TGTGCCAGCAGCTTAGGCCCAAGGTACGAGCAGTACTTC